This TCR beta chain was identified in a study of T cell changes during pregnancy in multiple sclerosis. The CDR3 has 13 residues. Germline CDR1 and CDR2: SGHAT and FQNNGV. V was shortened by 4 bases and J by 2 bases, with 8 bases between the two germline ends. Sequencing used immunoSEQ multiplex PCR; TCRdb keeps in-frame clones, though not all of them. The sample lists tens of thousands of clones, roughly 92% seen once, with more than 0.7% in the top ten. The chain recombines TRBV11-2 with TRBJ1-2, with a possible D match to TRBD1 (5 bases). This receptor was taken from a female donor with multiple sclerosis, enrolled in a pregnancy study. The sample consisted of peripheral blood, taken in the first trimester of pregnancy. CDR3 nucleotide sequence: TGTGCCAGCAGCTATGGGGGGAACTATGGCTACACCTTC. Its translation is CASSYGGNYGYTF.